The sequence of this T cell receptor (beta chain) was determined in a study of T cell responses to AZD1222 COVID-19 vaccine. In the case of this clone: The antigen remains undetermined.

Assay: immunoSEQ multiplex PCR; the TCRdb copy retains only in-frame clones and omits some. The repertoire holds over 110,000 clones, with 85% to 95% as singletons. Germline V lookup: CDR1 MNHEY, CDR2 SVGAGI. The CDR3 totals 15 residues. V lost 9 bases and J 8 bases, leaving 22 bases between the germline ends. Overall study results and limits: Baseline seropositivity occurred in only a handful of AZD1222 recipients.

This sequence was found in an adult who received the AZD1222 COVID-19 vaccine. This sequence joins TRBV6-5 and TRBJ1-4; D possibly corresponds to TRBD1 (6 bases). Sequencing was performed on peripheral blood, taken 28 days after the second AZD1222 dose. CDR3 bases: TGTGCCAGTACACCCCGGAGGGGGGTCGGGGAAAAACTGTTTTTT. This translates into CASTPRRGVGEKLFF.